The next 32 T cell receptor beta chains were all read from a single sample in a study of early T cells in non-severe SARS-CoV-2 infection. TCRdb re-derived calls from the 5' RACE reads in MiXCR, one entry per CDR3 protein. Among 40,000 to 60,000 distinct CDR3 sequences listed, over 5% were seen once. Source: whole blood, taken at baseline. The receptors were sampled from an adult who was a healthcare worker with PCR-confirmed SARS-CoV-2 infection or an uninfected control (not recorded which).

This clonotype was found many times. The rearrangement links TRBV28 to TRBJ2-7; D call uncertain. The CDR3 runs 16 residues. V lost 3 bases and J lost 2, with 17 bases in between. Germline V CDR1 and CDR2: MDHEN, SYDVKM. This CDR3 is CASSFSRAVRPYEQYF. The CDR3 bases are TGTGCCAGCAGTTTCTCCCGTGCGGTCCGTCCCTACGAGCAGTACTTC.

This clonotype is classed as medium-sized (0.01 to 0.1%). V and J are TRBV7-2 and TRBJ2-1; 12 nucleotides agree with TRBD2. Germline assignment: CDR1 SGHTA and CDR2 FQGNSA. The CDR3 consists of 16 residues. The junction had 6 bases not matched to a gene; V was cut back by 5 bases and J by 4 bases. The CDR3 nucleotides are TGTGCCAGCAGCCTGGGACTAGCGGGCGTGTACAATGAGCAGTTCTTC. Amino acid sequence: CASSLGLAGVYNEQFF.

This chain uses TRBV2 with TRBJ2-7, with 13 bases identical to TRBD2. V lost 7 bases to trimming and J lost 4 bases; unmatched junction nucleotides: 7. The V gene's germline CDR1 is SNHLY and CDR2 FYNNEI. This CDR3 has 15 residues. The CDR3 spells CASTGGLAGVYEQYF. CDR3 nucleotides: TGTGCCAGCACCGGAGGACTAGCGGGAGTTTACGAGCAGTACTTC.

This clonotype came up a few times. V gene TRBV10-3 combines with J gene TRBJ2-7; either TRBD1 or TRBD2 may supply D (5 bases each). CDR1 and CDR2 (germline): ENHRY, SYGVKD. CDR3 length equals 13 residues. The germline V and J ends were trimmed by 6 bases and 6 bases, with 15 bases remaining between them. For the CDR3, the DNA is TGTGCCATCAGCCGGGACCACCCTCGCGAGCAGTACTTC. Translation gives CAISRDHPREQYF.

There are many counts of this clonotype. The rearrangement links TRBV7-9 to TRBJ2-7, with D possibly being TRBD2 (5 bases). CDR1 and CDR2 from the germline V gene are SEHNR and FQNEAQ (reference sequence). V gave up 5 bases and J gave up 6 bases, with 11 bases separating them. The CDR3 totals 12 residues. The CDR3 here is CASSGSFTEQYF. The CDR3 bases are TGTGCCAGCAGCGGGAGTTTCACCGAGCAGTACTTC.

CDR3 in DNA: TGCAGTGCTTGGAGCGGGGGGAACGGTGAAAAACTGTTTTTT. Protein: CSAWSGGNGEKLFF. The rearrangement uses TRBV20-1 and TRBJ1-4; a weak D match, TRBD1 (5 bases). The CDR3 is 14 amino acids. V shed 5 bases and J shed 7 bases, with 17 bases lying between them. From germline, CDR1 is DFQATT and CDR2 SNEGSKA (reference sequence).

This clonotype was picked up many times. The J gene is TRBJ2-1, the V gene TRBV4-1; D not certain. V was cut by 1 base and J by 4 bases, with 5 bases left in between. The CDR3 sequence is 13 residues long. Germline V lookup: CDR1 MGHRA, CDR2 YSYEKL. The CDR3 bases are TGCGCCAGCAGCCAAGTTGAATACAATGAGCAGTTCTTC. This sequence encodes CASSQVEYNEQFF.

V gene TRBV10-2 combines with J gene TRBJ2-7; TRBD2 is a possible D gene (5 bases). The CDR3 has 19 residues. The V gene lost 6 bases and the J gene lost 1 base, with 28 bases spanning the gap. Looked up from germline, CDR1 is WSHSY and CDR2 is SAAADI. CDR3 sequence (DNA): TGCGCCAGCAGGAGAGGAATTTTTCGGGATGGAGCGTCTTCCTACGAGCAGTACTTC. Translation: CASRRGIFRDGASSYEQYF.

The sample holds a few counts of this clonotype. J is TRBJ2-7 and V is TRBV20-1; 10 bases match TRBD2. V gave up 0 bases and J gave up 2 bases; unmatched junction bases: 4. This CDR3 has 15 amino acids. Germline CDR1 DFQATT, CDR2 SNEGSKA (reference sequence). CDR3 DNA sequence: TGCAGTGCTAGAGATCGGCTAGCGGGAGCCTACGAGCAGTACTTC. It codes for CSARDRLAGAYEQYF.

There are a few counts of this clonotype. The V and J genes are TRBV5-6 and TRBJ1-6; D not certain. The CDR3 has 14 residues. Germline V gene lookup returns CDR1 SGHDT and CDR2 YYEEEE. The V gene lost 0 bases and the J gene lost 6 bases, with 7 bases spanning the gap. The CDR3 loop is CASSLVGFNSPLHF. The CDR3 bases are TGTGCCAGCAGCTTGGTAGGGTTTAATTCACCCCTCCACTTT.

The rearrangement links TRBV7-9 to TRBJ2-5; 9 bases map to TRBD1. V gave up 5 bases and J gave up 4 bases; unmatched junction bases: 8. The CDR3 loop spans 15 amino acids. Germline V CDR1 and CDR2: SEHNR, FQNEAQ (reference sequence). The CDR3 loop is CASSLGQGEGETQYF. CDR3 coding DNA: TGTGCCAGCAGCCTGGGACAGGGAGAGGGAGAGACCCAGTACTTC.

In its sample, this clonotype was seen many times. J is TRBJ1-2 and V is TRBV20-1; no firm D call. Trimming cost V 5 bases and J 5 bases, with 27 bases left between them. The CDR3 covers 17 residues. The germline V gene encodes CDR1 DFQATT and CDR2 SNEGSKA (reference sequence). CDR3 protein: CSAFSPLVGRKGYGYTF. The DNA of the CDR3 is TGCAGTGCTTTCAGCCCTCTCGTCGGGAGGAAAGGGTATGGCTACACCTTC.

J is TRBJ2-5 and V is TRBV29-1; 8 bases are shared with TRBD1. Germline V gene data show CDR1 as SQVTM and CDR2 as ANQGSEA. The trim removed 6 bases at V and 5 bases at J, leaving 5 bases unmatched. The CDR3 covers 12 residues. The CDR3 spells CSVRTGRETQYF. In DNA form, the CDR3 reads TGCAGCGTCAGGACAGGGCGGGAGACCCAGTACTTC.

This sequence joins TRBV6-1 and TRBJ2-1; 7 nucleotides agree with TRBD1. Per germline, CDR1 MNHNS and CDR2 SASEGT. The V segment lost 6 bases and the J segment 0 bases; nucleotides outside the gene matches: 8. The CDR3 totals 16 residues. This CDR3 reads CASRGQKLSSYNEQFF. CDR3 in DNA: TGTGCCAGCAGGGGACAGAAGCTAAGCTCCTACAATGAGCAGTTCTTC.

The chain couples TRBV10-2 to TRBJ2-2; 9 bases agree with TRBD2. The CDR3 runs to 17 residues. CDR1 and CDR2 from the germline V gene are WSHSY and SAAADI. With V trimmed by 1 base and J by 2 bases, 5 bases remained unmatched. The CDR3 sequence: CASSELAGGINTGELFF. CDR3 sequence (DNA): TGCGCCAGCAGTGAGTTGGCGGGAGGGATAAACACCGGGGAGCTGTTTTTT.

This clonotype was counted between two and nine times. The V gene is TRBV7-9, the J gene TRBJ2-3; D call uncertain. The length of the CDR3 is 12 residues. The germline V gene encodes CDR1 SEHNR and CDR2 FQNEAQ (reference sequence). Trimming shortened V by 1 base and J by 5 bases, and 4 bases separated the two germline ends. CDR3 bases: TGTGCCAGCAGCTTAGTAGGAGATACGCAGTATTTT. It translates to CASSLVGDTQYF.

DNA for the CDR3: TGTGCCAGCAGCTTAGCGGTTAGCGGGAGGCCGAACGAGCAGTACTTC. Amino acids: CASSLAVSGRPNEQYF. The chain uses TRBV7-6 and TRBJ2-7; 10 bases are shared with TRBD2. J was trimmed by 5 bases and V by 0 bases; bases with no gene match: 7. In germline, CDR1 is SGHVS, CDR2 FNYEAQ. The CDR3 has 16 residues.

This clonotype is judged medium-sized. The chain joins TRBV5-1 to TRBJ2-7; 12 bases are shared with TRBD1. Trimming took 3 bases from V and 4 from J; bases not matched to a gene: 5. Germline V gives CDR1 SGHRS, CDR2 YFSETQ. CDR3 length equals 15 residues. The CDR3 loop is CASSSPGQGAYEQYF. Written as DNA, the CDR3 is TGCGCCAGCAGCTCTCCGGGACAGGGGGCTTACGAGCAGTACTTC.

The V call is TRBV7-2, the J call TRBJ2-2; unclear D gene. Germline-derived CDR1 and CDR2 are SGHTA and FQGNSA. The CDR3 sequence is 12 residues long. Trimming took off 4 bases at V and 5 bases at J, with 5 bases between the two ends. The CDR3 DNA follows: TGTGCCAGCAGCTGGGTGACCGGGGAGCTGTTTTTT. It encodes CASSWVTGELFF.

The chain has TRBV7-3 and TRBJ2-5, with TRBD2 matching over 12 bases. CDR3 length: 17 residues. Trimming at V came to 1 base and at J to 4 bases, leaving 7 bases not matched to a gene. Germline values: CDR1 SGHTA, CDR2 FQGTGA. The CDR3 loop reads CASSLNGLAGGRETQYF. CDR3 nucleotide sequence: TGTGCCAGCAGCTTAAATGGTCTAGCGGGAGGGCGAGAGACCCAGTACTTC.

V gene TRBV6-1 combines with J gene TRBJ2-7; no clear D gene. This CDR3 comprises 11 residues. V was pared by 4 bases and J by 3 bases, with 4 bases between. Per the germline V gene, CDR1 is MNHNS and CDR2 is SASEGT. CDR3 nucleotides: TGTGCCAGCAGTGCCTACTACGAGCAGTACTTC. It yields the protein CASSAYYEQYF.

Many counts were recorded for this clonotype. The CDR3: CASGGPGDTGELFF. Here the CDR3 DNA reads TGTGCCAGCGGGGGCCCAGGGGACACCGGGGAGCTGTTTTTT. The V gene is TRBV2, the J gene TRBJ2-2, with D maybe TRBD1 (6 bases). Between the trimmed V and J ends, which lost 8 bases and 3 bases, there was a span of 13 bases. CDR3 length equals 14 residues. Per the germline V gene, CDR1 is SNHLY and CDR2 is FYNNEI.

This chain uses TRBV11-2 with TRBJ2-4; D may be TRBD2 (7 bases). V was shortened by 4 bases and J by 1 base, with 17 bases between the two germline ends. Germline values: CDR1 SGHAT, CDR2 FQNNGV. This CDR3 is 17 amino acids long. CDR3 in amino acids: CASSSLRGREAKNIQYF. CDR3 bases: TGTGCCAGCAGCTCCTTGCGGGGGCGGGAGGCCAAAAACATTCAGTACTTC.

This clonotype was observed a few times. The chain employs TRBV6-5 and TRBJ1-1; possible D gene TRBD1, 5 bases. V was pared by 5 bases and J by 5 bases, with 15 bases between. The CDR3 extends over 14 amino acids. Germline CDR1 reads MNHEY; CDR2 reads SVGAGI. The CDR3 region is CASSRGTLGTEAFF. CDR3 DNA sequence: TGTGCCAGCAGTAGGGGAACCCTAGGGACTGAAGCTTTCTTT.

The chain recombines TRBV12-3 or TRBV12-4 with TRBJ2-1, with TRBD2 matching 14 bases. This CDR3 spans 19 amino acids. The trim removed 5 bases at V and 2 bases at J, leaving 11 bases unmatched. The CDR3 spells CASSGLAGGNTPAYNEQFF. The DNA of the CDR3 is TGTGCCAGCAGTGGACTAGCGGGAGGCAATACTCCGGCCTACAATGAGCAGTTCTTC.

V usage is TRBV6-1 and J usage is TRBJ2-5; D gene uncertain. The CDR3 contains 14 residues. Germline CDR1 is MNHNS and CDR2 is SASEGT. V lost 5 bases and J lost 6, with 16 bases in between. CDR3 bases: TGTGCCAGCAGTTTAAGCTTAATTGGGAAGACCCAGTACTTC. Encoded protein: CASSLSLIGKTQYF.

This clonotype has at least ten counts. DNA of the CDR3: TGTGCCAGTAGCCCCCCGACGGGTCTGGATGAGCAGTTCTTC. It is translated as CASSPPTGLDEQFF. The V and J genes are TRBV19 and TRBJ2-1; D not certain. The CDR3 spans 14 residues. Trimming stripped 6 bases from V and 8 bases from J, with 17 bases between. Germline-derived CDR1 and CDR2 are LNHDA and SQIVND (reference sequence).

This clonotype was seen many times. The CDR3 DNA follows: TGTGCCAGCAGCTCTTATCAACAGGGAAATGTCTACAATGAGCAGTTCTTC. This translates into CASSSYQQGNVYNEQFF. The gene calls are TRBV7-9 and TRBJ2-1; weak D call: TRBD1 (6 bases). The CDR3 is 17 residues long. Trimming cost V 4 bases and J 3 bases, with 19 bases left between them. CDR1 is SEHNR, CDR2 FQNEAQ, per germline (reference sequence).

Ten or more counts support this clonotype. The genes are TRBV29-1 and TRBJ2-5; 7 positions match TRBD1. Looked up from germline, CDR1 is SQVTM and CDR2 is ANQGSEA. The V and J ends lost 3 bases and 4 bases, in that order; junction bases with no gene match: 8. CDR3 size: 14 residues. The CDR3 DNA sequence: TGCAGCGTTGACCCGACAGGGATGGGAGAGACCCAGTACTTC. Translated: CSVDPTGMGETQYF. The whole variable domain, filled in from reference TRBV29-1 and TRBJ2-5, reads SAVISQKPSRDICQRGTSLTIQCQVDSQVTMMFWYRQQPGQSLTLIATANQGSEATYESGFVIDKFPISRPNLTFSTLTVSNMSPEDSSIYLCSVDPTGMGETQYFGPGTRLLVL.

This clonotype was recorded at least ten times. V gene TRBV4-2 combines with J gene TRBJ2-1; 8 bases line up with TRBD2. In germline, CDR1 is LGHNA, CDR2 YNFKEQ. This CDR3 is 16 amino acids long. V lost 4 bases, J lost 8 bases, and 13 bases stayed unmatched. Here the CDR3 DNA reads TGTGCCAGCAGCCTGGGACTAGGAGCAGGAGCCGATGAGCAGTTCTTC. It specifies CASSLGLGAGADEQFF.

The gene calls are TRBV7-9 and TRBJ1-5; the D is unclear. This CDR3 contains 15 residues. V shed 5 bases and J shed 0 bases, with 11 bases lying between them. Looked up from germline, CDR1 is SEHNR and CDR2 is FQNEAQ (reference sequence). CDR3 DNA: TGTGCCAGCAGCCCCGACACTTATAGCAATCAGCCCCAGCATTTT. Amino acid sequence: CASSPDTYSNQPQHF. Using reference TRBV7-9 and TRBJ1-5 for the parts outside the CDR3, the full variable domain is DTGVSQNPRHKITKRGQNVTFRCDPISEHNRLYWYRQTLGQGPEFLTYFQNEAQLEKSRLLSDRFSAERPKGSFSTLEIQRTEQGDSAMYLCASSPDTYSNQPQHFGDGTRLSIL.

This clonotype has only a few counts. The rearrangement joins TRBV18 to TRBJ2-7, with a possible D match to TRBD1 (5 bases). V was pared by 5 bases and J by 1 base, with 15 bases between. CDR1 and CDR2 from the germline V gene are KGHSH and LQKENI. The CDR3 is made up of 15 amino acids. DNA of the CDR3: TGTGCCAGCTCATCCTTCTCAGGGTTGTCCTACGAGCAGTACTTC. This sequence encodes CASSSFSGLSYEQYF.